These T cell receptor beta chains were read from a single sample in a study of metastatic and nonmetastatic thyroid tumors. TCRdb re-analyzed the PCR reads through MiXCR. The data contain 20,000 or so clones, roughly 22% of them seen just once; the ten biggest clones take up 8.1%. Sequencing was done on a sample of adjacent normal tissue. The receptors derive from a female donor with papillary thyroid cancer or a benign thyroid nodule (not recorded which). Some clones in this sample may be carry-over from other donors' samples. CDR3s include the opening cysteine and the closing phenylalanine or tryptophan. The order of the fields is D gene, V gene, J gene, clone size, CDR3 protein, CDR3 DNA. The D gene is left open where the match is weak. Only part of the rows carry a size: once, few, many, or a class if the clone is expanded.

d_gene: -
v_gene: TRBV9
j_gene: TRBJ1-1
abundance: -
CDR3aa: CASSPPGGVEAFF
CDR3nt: TGTGCCAGCAGCCCCCCGGGGGGCGTTGAAGCTTTCTTT

d_gene: TRBD2
v_gene: TRBV20-1
j_gene: TRBJ2-5
abundance: once
CDR3aa: CSANGLDQETQYF
CDR3nt: TGCAGTGCTAACGGACTAGACCAAGAGACCCAGTACTTC

d_gene: TRBD2
v_gene: TRBV7-9
j_gene: TRBJ2-7
abundance: -
CDR3aa: CASSWVGGLYEQYF
CDR3nt: TGTGCCAGCAGCTGGGTGGGGGGGTTATACGAGCAGTACTTC

d_gene: -
v_gene: TRBV12-3/TRBV12-4
j_gene: TRBJ1-5
abundance: -
CDR3aa: CASSLENRNRPQHF
CDR3nt: TGTGCCAGCAGTTTAGAGAATCGCAATCGGCCCCAGCATTTT

d_gene: TRBD1
v_gene: TRBV6-1
j_gene: TRBJ2-3
abundance: -
CDR3aa: CASSGTGVNTQYF
CDR3nt: TGTGCCAGCAGTGGGACAGGGGTAAATACGCAGTATTTT

d_gene: TRBD1
v_gene: TRBV2
j_gene: TRBJ1-2
abundance: -
CDR3aa: CASTRTGWSNGYTF
CDR3nt: TGTGCCAGCACCCGGACAGGGTGGAGTAATGGCTACACCTTC

d_gene: -
v_gene: TRBV7-2
j_gene: TRBJ1-2
abundance: -
CDR3aa: CASSLTRGANYGYTF
CDR3nt: TGTGCCAGCAGCTTAACGAGGGGAGCCAACTATGGCTACACCTTC

d_gene: -
v_gene: TRBV7-8
j_gene: TRBJ2-3
abundance: medium-sized
CDR3aa: CASSLAYAGGTDTQYF
CDR3nt: TGTGCCAGCAGCTTAGCGTACGCCGGGGGCACAGATACGCAGTATTTT

d_gene: -
v_gene: TRBV7-6
j_gene: TRBJ1-1
abundance: many
CDR3aa: CASSPAVSGNTEAFF
CDR3nt: TGTGCCAGCAGCCCCGCTGTATCAGGGAACACTGAAGCTTTCTTT

d_gene: -
v_gene: TRBV6-2/TRBV6-3
j_gene: TRBJ2-3
abundance: many
CDR3aa: CASSYSFQAAQYF
CDR3nt: TGTGCCAGCAGTTACTCGTTCCAGGCGGCGCAGTATTTT

d_gene: -
v_gene: TRBV19
j_gene: TRBJ2-2
abundance: many
CDR3aa: CASRETGRGTGELFF
CDR3nt: TGTGCCAGTAGAGAGACAGGGAGGGGGACCGGGGAGCTGTTTTTT

d_gene: -
v_gene: TRBV10-3
j_gene: TRBJ2-7
abundance: few
CDR3aa: CAISELSIGTYEQYF
CDR3nt: TGTGCCATCAGTGAATTGTCTATCGGAACCTACGAGCAGTACTTC

d_gene: TRBD2
v_gene: TRBV28
j_gene: TRBJ2-1
abundance: many
CDR3aa: CASSLGLAGGRGWDNEQFF
CDR3nt: TGTGCCAGCAGTTTAGGACTAGCGGGAGGGAGAGGTTGGGACAATGAGCAGTTCTTC

d_gene: TRBD1
v_gene: TRBV28
j_gene: TRBJ2-5
abundance: medium-sized
CDR3aa: CASSLSTGGRETQYF
CDR3nt: TGTGCCAGCAGTTTAAGTACAGGGGGCCGGGAGACCCAGTACTTC

d_gene: -
v_gene: TRBV27
j_gene: TRBJ2-6
abundance: -
CDR3aa: CASSPSGANVLTF
CDR3nt: TGTGCCAGCTCTCCCTCTGGGGCCAACGTCCTGACTTTC

d_gene: TRBD1
v_gene: TRBV7-2
j_gene: TRBJ2-7
abundance: medium-sized
CDR3aa: CASSTARPGQGTYEQYF
CDR3nt: TGTGCCAGCAGTACCGCCCGACCGGGACAGGGGACCTACGAGCAGTACTTC

d_gene: TRBD2
v_gene: TRBV27
j_gene: TRBJ2-7
abundance: -
CDR3aa: CASSPRGLAYSYEQYF
CDR3nt: TGTGCCAGCAGTCCCCGAGGACTAGCGTACTCCTACGAGCAGTACTTC

d_gene: TRBD2
v_gene: TRBV30
j_gene: TRBJ2-7
abundance: -
CDR3aa: CAWSWWSSGSYEQYF
CDR3nt: TGTGCCTGGAGTTGGTGGTCTAGCGGATCCTACGAGCAGTACTTC

d_gene: -
v_gene: TRBV4-2
j_gene: TRBJ2-2
abundance: -
CDR3aa: CASSLEGTGAGELFF
CDR3nt: TGTGCCAGCAGCCTAGAGGGGACGGGGGCCGGGGAGCTGTTTTTT

d_gene: -
v_gene: TRBV7-2
j_gene: TRBJ2-1
abundance: few
CDR3aa: CASSLVGGEQFF
CDR3nt: TGTGCCAGCAGCTTAGTGGGAGGCGAGCAGTTCTTC

d_gene: -
v_gene: TRBV7-8
j_gene: TRBJ2-1
abundance: medium-sized
CDR3aa: CASSPRVPSYNEQFF
CDR3nt: TGTGCCAGCAGCCCCCGGGTCCCTTCCTACAATGAGCAGTTCTTC

d_gene: TRBD2
v_gene: TRBV10-1
j_gene: TRBJ2-1
abundance: few
CDR3aa: CASSRGGKTYNEQFF
CDR3nt: TGCGCCAGCAGCCGGGGGGGTAAAACCTACAATGAGCAGTTCTTC

d_gene: -
v_gene: TRBV28
j_gene: TRBJ2-5
abundance: -
CDR3aa: CASSLGDRDSMYF
CDR3nt: TGTGCCAGCAGTTTAGGGGACCGGGACTCTATGTACTTC

d_gene: -
v_gene: TRBV11-2
j_gene: TRBJ2-4
abundance: -
CDR3aa: CASSFTELAKNIQYF
CDR3nt: TGTGCCAGCAGCTTTACAGAGTTAGCCAAAAACATTCAGTACTTC

d_gene: -
v_gene: TRBV12-3/TRBV12-4
j_gene: TRBJ2-7
abundance: -
CDR3aa: CASRDPLAAGEQYF
CDR3nt: TGTGCCAGCAGGGACCCCCTAGCCGCGGGGGAGCAGTACTTC

d_gene: -
v_gene: TRBV20-1
j_gene: TRBJ1-4
abundance: -
CDR3aa: CSANGAGINEKLFF
CDR3nt: TGCAGTGCTAACGGGGCAGGGATCAATGAAAAACTGTTTTTT

d_gene: -
v_gene: TRBV30
j_gene: TRBJ2-1
abundance: once
CDR3aa: CAWIPFSYNEQFF
CDR3nt: TGTGCCTGGATACCCTTCTCCTACAATGAGCAGTTCTTC

d_gene: TRBD1
v_gene: TRBV7-9
j_gene: TRBJ1-3
abundance: large
CDR3aa: CASSLEPGQGSSGNTIYF
CDR3nt: TGTGCCAGCAGCTTGGAACCGGGACAGGGGAGCTCTGGAAACACCATATATTTT

d_gene: -
v_gene: TRBV14
j_gene: TRBJ2-5
abundance: -
CDR3aa: CAGSQVRVKEETQYF
CDR3nt: TGTGCCGGCAGCCAAGTTCGGGTGAAAGAAGAGACCCAGTACTTC

d_gene: TRBD2
v_gene: TRBV6-2/TRBV6-3
j_gene: TRBJ2-2
abundance: few
CDR3aa: CASKASGRGRELFF
CDR3nt: TGTGCCAGCAAAGCTAGCGGGAGAGGCAGGGAGCTGTTTTTT

d_gene: -
v_gene: TRBV19
j_gene: TRBJ1-3
abundance: -
CDR3aa: CASRGFGAGNTIYF
CDR3nt: TGTGCCAGTAGGGGGTTTGGAGCTGGAAACACCATATATTTT

d_gene: -
v_gene: TRBV20-1
j_gene: TRBJ1-6
abundance: -
CDR3aa: CSAQELGDQNNSPLHF
CDR3nt: TGCAGTGCCCAAGAGTTGGGAGATCAAAATAATTCACCCCTCCACTTT

d_gene: TRBD2
v_gene: TRBV7-8
j_gene: TRBJ2-7
abundance: -
CDR3aa: CASSFGVAGPYEQYF
CDR3nt: TGTGCCAGCAGCTTTGGCGTAGCGGGTCCCTACGAGCAGTACTTC

d_gene: -
v_gene: TRBV19
j_gene: TRBJ1-2
abundance: -
CDR3aa: CASSMVDGINYGYTF
CDR3nt: TGTGCCAGTAGTATGGTTGACGGAATAAACTATGGCTACACCTTC

d_gene: -
v_gene: TRBV19
j_gene: TRBJ1-5
abundance: many
CDR3aa: CASSIGGSQPQHF
CDR3nt: TGTGCCAGTAGTATAGGGGGAAGTCAGCCCCAGCATTTT

d_gene: TRBD1
v_gene: TRBV19
j_gene: TRBJ2-7
abundance: -
CDR3aa: CASSTAGTGGFEQYF
CDR3nt: TGTGCCAGTAGTACTGCCGGGACAGGGGGCTTTGAGCAGTACTTC

d_gene: -
v_gene: TRBV7-2
j_gene: TRBJ2-2
abundance: many
CDR3aa: CASSATSTTGELFF
CDR3nt: TGTGCCAGCAGCGCCACTAGTACAACCGGGGAGCTGTTTTTT

d_gene: -
v_gene: TRBV18
j_gene: TRBJ2-1
abundance: -
CDR3aa: CASSPIGRTNEQFF
CDR3nt: TGTGCCAGCTCACCGATAGGACGGACAAATGAGCAGTTCTTC

d_gene: -
v_gene: TRBV28
j_gene: TRBJ2-3
abundance: -
CDR3aa: CASSWGRTNTDTQYF
CDR3nt: TGTGCCAGCAGTTGGGGAAGGACAAACACAGATACGCAGTATTTT

d_gene: TRBD2
v_gene: TRBV12-3/TRBV12-4
j_gene: TRBJ2-3
abundance: -
CDR3aa: CASSRLAGGAATDTQYF
CDR3nt: TGTGCCAGCAGCCGACTAGCGGGAGGGGCTGCCACAGATACGCAGTATTTT

d_gene: -
v_gene: TRBV6-1
j_gene: TRBJ2-3
abundance: -
CDR3aa: CASRAGDQGTDTQYF
CDR3nt: TGTGCCAGCAGGGCCGGAGATCAAGGGACAGATACGCAGTATTTT

d_gene: -
v_gene: TRBV28
j_gene: TRBJ1-1
abundance: medium-sized
CDR3aa: CATYLGGQVRTEAFF
CDR3nt: TGTGCCACCTACTTGGGGGGCCAGGTGAGGACTGAAGCTTTCTTT

d_gene: -
v_gene: TRBV6-1
j_gene: TRBJ2-1
abundance: medium-sized
CDR3aa: CASSPWDARLDDEQFF
CDR3nt: TGTGCCAGCAGCCCCTGGGATGCGCGCTTAGACGATGAGCAGTTCTTC

d_gene: TRBD2
v_gene: TRBV6-2/TRBV6-3
j_gene: TRBJ2-1
abundance: many
CDR3aa: CASSYPSGRLNEQFF
CDR3nt: TGTGCCAGCAGTTACCCTAGCGGGAGATTGAATGAGCAGTTCTTC

d_gene: -
v_gene: TRBV5-6
j_gene: TRBJ1-2
abundance: -
CDR3aa: CASSFVYGYTF
CDR3nt: TGTGCCAGCAGCTTTGTCTATGGCTACACCTTC

d_gene: -
v_gene: TRBV18
j_gene: TRBJ1-3
abundance: many
CDR3aa: CASSPGEVNTIYF
CDR3nt: TGTGCCAGCTCACCTGGGGAAGTTAACACCATATATTTT

d_gene: TRBD2
v_gene: TRBV10-2
j_gene: TRBJ2-2
abundance: -
CDR3aa: CASSESRGAGGPNTGELFF
CDR3nt: TGCGCCAGCAGTGAGTCGAGGGGCGCGGGAGGGCCTAACACCGGGGAGCTGTTTTTT

d_gene: TRBD1
v_gene: TRBV20-1
j_gene: TRBJ1-4
abundance: many
CDR3aa: CSALRTGGPEKLFF
CDR3nt: TGCAGTGCGTTAAGGACAGGGGGGCCCGAAAAACTGTTTTTT

d_gene: TRBD2
v_gene: TRBV11-2
j_gene: TRBJ2-2
abundance: -
CDR3aa: CASSLGAGGPVAGELFF
CDR3nt: TGTGCCAGCAGCTTAGGAGCGGGAGGGCCTGTGGCCGGGGAGCTGTTTTTT

d_gene: -
v_gene: TRBV7-8
j_gene: TRBJ1-2
abundance: many
CDR3aa: CASSLGGYGYTF
CDR3nt: TGTGCCAGCAGCTTAGGCGGCTATGGCTACACCTTC

d_gene: TRBD1
v_gene: TRBV7-8
j_gene: TRBJ2-7
abundance: few
CDR3aa: CASSDPPGQGYEQYF
CDR3nt: TGTGCCAGCAGTGATCCGCCGGGACAGGGTTACGAGCAGTACTTC

d_gene: TRBD1
v_gene: TRBV6-2/TRBV6-3
j_gene: TRBJ1-2
abundance: -
CDR3aa: CASSYRPGTGGYGYTF
CDR3nt: TGTGCCAGCAGTTACAGGCCCGGGACAGGGGGATATGGCTACACCTTC

d_gene: -
v_gene: TRBV6-2/TRBV6-3
j_gene: TRBJ2-3
abundance: -
CDR3aa: CASSYTTTSGRTQYF
CDR3nt: TGTGCCAGCAGTTACACGACTACCTCAGGACGGACGCAGTATTTT

d_gene: -
v_gene: TRBV20-1
j_gene: TRBJ2-7
abundance: -
CDR3aa: CSATYAGTVTYEQYF
CDR3nt: TGCAGTGCTACCTACGCCGGGACGGTTACCTACGAGCAGTACTTC

d_gene: -
v_gene: TRBV9
j_gene: TRBJ2-7
abundance: few
CDR3aa: CASSVGGRNEQYF
CDR3nt: TGTGCCAGCAGCGTAGGGGGCAGGAACGAGCAGTACTTC

d_gene: -
v_gene: TRBV15
j_gene: TRBJ2-3
abundance: -
CDR3aa: CATSRDRGSATDTQYF
CDR3nt: TGTGCCACCAGCAGAGATCGGGGATCCGCCACAGATACGCAGTATTTT

d_gene: -
v_gene: TRBV28
j_gene: TRBJ1-5
abundance: medium-sized
CDR3aa: CASSFVGTDVYQPQHF
CDR3nt: TGTGCCAGCAGTTTTGTAGGGACGGACGTATATCAGCCCCAGCATTTT

d_gene: TRBD1
v_gene: TRBV28
j_gene: TRBJ2-7
abundance: few
CDR3aa: CASRRHRGGNEQYF
CDR3nt: TGTGCCAGCAGGCGACACAGGGGTGGCAACGAGCAGTACTTC

d_gene: -
v_gene: TRBV15
j_gene: TRBJ2-4
abundance: many
CDR3aa: CATSAPRDWDIQYF
CDR3nt: TGTGCCACCAGCGCCCCCAGGGACTGGGACATTCAGTACTTC

d_gene: -
v_gene: TRBV6-2/TRBV6-3
j_gene: TRBJ2-7
abundance: few
CDR3aa: CASSIYGSPAYEQYF
CDR3nt: TGTGCCAGCAGTATTTACGGGAGTCCTGCCTACGAGCAGTACTTC